This T cell receptor beta chain was obtained from a study of blood T cell repertoires in COVID-19. The overall study: Both acute and convalescent COVID-19 samples were obtained from the United States, Italy and Spain. The analysed material was cDNA or gDNA that came from T cells, B-cell-depleted T cells, or PBMCs.

Germline V gene lookup returns CDR1 SGHDT and CDR2 YYEEEE. The CDR3 loop spans 16 amino acids. Between the trimmed V and J ends, which lost 4 bases and 0 bases, there was a span of 16 bases. As handled by the study authors: Amplification of reference gene primers was used by the study to estimate nucleated cell counts. TCRdb's table, derived via immunoSEQ multiplex PCR, lists solely in-frame clones and lacks some. V and J calls and clone size are given by that table; D and trimming were obtained from the DNA. Of around 64,000 clones listed, roughly 88% are singletons. The receptor's source is a man aged 25-40 years with acute or convalescent COVID-19. The specimen was peripheral blood. The chain recombines TRBV5-6 with TRBJ2-5, with a tentative D call TRBD1 (6 bases). Here the CDR3 reads CASSPRTAPYQETQYF. DNA of the CDR3: TGTGCCAGCAGCCCGAGGACAGCTCCGTACCAAGAGACCCAGTACTTC.